The TCR beta chain described here comes from a study of shared clonotypes between healthy human individuals. TCRdb keeps only in-frame clones here, not all; method: immunoSEQ multiplex PCR. The sample has approximately 2.3 million clones; approximately 95% are singletons. Every one of the donors was a Caucasian adult that lived in Nashville, Tennessee. Unmatched junction bases numbered 3, after V lost 7 bases and J lost 4 bases. The CDR3 totals 14 residues. CDR1 MGHDK and CDR2 SYGVNS come from the germline V gene. Input material: naive CD4+ T cells from PBMCs. The subset here: CD45RA+ positively selected. This receptor was identified in a man aged 18 to 35 in good health. Some clones in this sample may be carry-over from other donors' samples. This chain joins TRBV25-1 and TRBJ2-2; 10 bases are a match to TRBD2. Here the CDR3 DNA reads TGTGCCAGCAAGGGACTAGCGTTCACCGGGGAGCTGTTTTTT. Amino acid sequence: CASKGLAFTGELFF.